Described below is a single TCR beta chain sequence and its context. The data derive from a study of T-cell reconstitution after alpha-beta-depleted transplantation in children. During its preparation, the TCRbeta library received unique molecular identifiers. Using its own MiXCR run on the PCR reads, TCRdb lists one record per CDR3 protein. The sample lists about 500,000 distinct CDR3 sequences, around a third seen once, with more than 2% in the top ten. From germline, CDR1 is KGHSH and CDR2 LQKENI. The V and J ends lost 4 bases and 3 bases, in that order; junction bases with no gene match: 8. The CDR3 is 15 residues long.

Sequencing used PBMCs from the stem cell graft donor, obtained from the stem cell graft. This TCR derives from a human donor who donated a stem cell graft to a child with aplastic anemia. The gene calls are TRBV18 and TRBJ2-5, with 7 bases identical to TRBD1. CDR3 DNA: TGTGCCAGCTCACATCCGACGACAGGGAAAGAGACCCAGTACTTC. Translation gives CASSHPTTGKETQYF. The complete variable domain, with remaining parts taken from reference TRBV18 and TRBJ2-5, reads NAGVMQNPRHLVRRRGQEARLRCSPMKGHSHVYWYRQLPEEGLKFMVYLQKENIIDESGMPKERFSAEFPKEGPSILRIQQVVRGDSAAYFCASSHPTTGKETQYFGPGTRLLVL.